This T cell receptor beta chain was obtained from a study of shared clonotypes between healthy human individuals. Libraries were prepared by immunoSEQ multiplex PCR; TCRdb keeps only in-frame clonotypes and omits some of them. The data hold about 490,000 clones, with 76% observed a single time. The CDR3 has 15 residues. Trimming pared 3 bases from V and 6 bases from J, leaving 15 bases between. Germline loops: CDR1 MNHEY, CDR2 SVGAGI. This clonotype was obtained from a middle-aged woman in good health. Some clones in this sample may be carry-over from other donors' samples. V is TRBV6-5 and J is TRBJ2-1; possibly TRBD2 for D (6 bases). The specimen sequenced was PBMCs. CDR3 bases: TGTGCCAGCAGTTATTGGGACTCCAGAGGCAATGAGCAGTTCTTC. This gives the protein CASSYWDSRGNEQFF.